This T cell receptor beta chain came from a study of blood T cell repertoires in COVID-19. Germline values: CDR1 SNHLY, CDR2 FYNNEI. The CDR3 is made up of 15 amino acids. V was clipped by 0 bases and J by 6 bases; unmatched bases: 5. Using immunoSEQ multiplex PCR, the repertoire was profiled, and TCRdb retains in-frame clones only, with some absent. This sample has about 36,000 clones, with around four fifths found just once. This receptor was taken from a human donor in a cohort sampled during active or convalescent COVID-19. The donor label of this sample is uncertain. Sequencing was done on a sample of peripheral blood. This chain uses TRBV2 with TRBJ2-1; the match to TRBD2 covers 7 bases. The CDR3 bases are TGTGCCAGCAGTGAAGCCCGGACTAGTTCCAATGAGCAGTTCTTC. Translated, it gives CASSEARTSSNEQFF. Variable domain in full (rest from reference TRBV2 and TRBJ2-1): EPEVTQTPSHQVTQMGQEVILRCVPISNHLYFYWYRQILGQKVEFLVSFYNNEISEKSEIFDDQFSVERPDGSNFTLKIRSTKLEDSAMYFCASSEARTSSNEQFFGPGTRLTVL.